The clone carrying this T cell receptor beta chain has a count of ten or more. Its matching antigen is unknown. This sample is part of a study of metastatic and nonmetastatic thyroid tumors. Not a single patient had been given any form of treatment at any point before undergoing thyroid surgery. Regarding the study as a whole: The study reportedly found significantly higher TCR beta diversity in malignant thyroid tumors than benign nodules, in blood and tumor.

TCRdb re-called clones via MiXCR from the PCR reads. The data show approximately 21,000 clones, with about 28% seen just once and 14% held by the top ten. Germline CDR1 is MDHEN and CDR2 is SYDVKM. This CDR3 is 14 amino acids long. The V gene lost 5 bases and the J gene lost 4 bases, with 12 bases spanning the gap. The sequenced sample was tumor tissue. The TCR comes from a male donor with papillary thyroid cancer or a benign thyroid nodule (not recorded which). Some clones in this sample may be carry-over from other donors' samples. The chain joins TRBV28 to TRBJ1-5; no definite D call. CDR3 DNA: TGTGCCAGCAGTGGGGTCCCTTATAATCAGCCCCAGCATTTT. It is translated as CASSGVPYNQPQHF.